This TCR beta chain stems from a study of OX40 agonist ivuxolimab in advanced cancers. Notes on the research overall: Ivuxolimab, which targeted the costimulatory receptor OX40 (CD134), was an agonistic, fully human IgG2 monoclonal antibody. Intravenous ivuxolimab was administered to patients every 2 weeks at six dose levels: 0.01, 0.1, 0.3, 1.5, 3 and 10 mg/kg. Of the approximately 50 patients in dose escalation, 19 had hepatocellular carcinoma, some 15 had melanoma, 9 had renal cell carcinoma and 9 had head and neck cancer. In the dose-escalation cohort, 82.7% of patients were male, and the mean age was around 60 years, with a range of 23 to 79. Patients were allowed to have had prior anti-PD-1, anti-PD-L1 or anti-CTLA-4 therapy, and 40% to 45% of the dose-escalation patients had previously received checkpoint inhibitors. Partial responses occurred in three dose-escalation patients: two with cutaneous melanoma and one with hepatocellular carcinoma. The point of sequencing TCRbeta in the periphery was to test whether ivuxolimab changed TCR sequence diversity and drove clonal T-cell expansion. The monotherapy dose-escalation portion (N ≈ 56 patients) of the phase I ivuxolimab trial is reported in the paper. Here is what the overall study found, with its caveats: After ivuxolimab, expanded clones were on average more numerous among CD8+ T cells than among CD4+ T cells. Antigen specificity was not determined for the clonally expanded peripheral T cells. At doses of 0.1 to 3.0 mg/kg, clonal expansion of both CD4+ and CD8+ blood T cells was observed from baseline to week 6. Partial responders in the 0.1-3.0 mg/kg groups had among the lowest normalized peripheral clonal expansion, especially among CD8+ T cells. Low levels of normalized T-cell clonal expansion were also seen in some patients who did not respond.

The trial excluded patients who had a history of autoimmune disease or who were on systemic immunosuppression. Peripheral blood for TCR sequencing was collected from all dose cohorts at baseline, on cycle 4 day 1, and on cycle 7 day 1. The samples were taken from a phase I, first-in-human, multicenter, open-label dose-escalation trial of ivuxolimab. The trial enrolled adults with locally advanced or metastatic head and neck squamous cell, hepatocellular, melanoma or renal cell carcinoma. Before TCR sequencing, CD4+ and CD8+ T cells were separately sorted from peripheral blood. From a lookup of the germline V gene (reference sequence), CDR1 and CDR2 are SEHNR and FQNEAQ. Trimming removed 0 bases from V and 4 bases from J; the gene matches leave 7 bases unexplained. The CDR3 goes from the cysteine to the phenylalanine over 16 residues. The kept DNA is CDR3 alone, 48 bases in frame from the first base.

Worth noting for this clone: No antigen is known for it. No base-level quality is on record; no much larger clone is a single base apart.

To sequence the TCRbeta CDR3 region, genomic DNA was isolated from the sorted cells. The immunoSEQ Assay was used to sequence the TCRbeta CDR3 regions. Not all clones reach the TCRdb copy of this immuneACCESS table, which keeps in-frame sequences only. Checked studies attribute under half of the gap to unresolved V genes and leave the rest unexplained. The sample table shows approximately 59,000 clones, and approximately 87% are seen once. Around 2.1% of the sample lies in the top ten. The specimen was CD4+ or CD8+ T cells sorted from blood, collected in a trial of the OX40 agonist ivuxolimab. Here the chain combines TRBV7-9 and TRBJ2-5, with 8 bases in between that match TRBD2. The clonotype originates from an adult with an advanced solid tumor such as melanoma, head and neck, liver or kidney cancer. The nucleotides are TGTGCCAGCAGCTTAGCGAGTAGTCTAGCGGGAGAGACCCAGTACTTC. It specifies CASSLASSLAGETQYF.